This T cell receptor beta chain was identified during a study of shared clonotypes between healthy human individuals. The CDR3 has 13 residues. Germline V gives CDR1 MDHEN, CDR2 SYDVKM. The V and J ends lost 8 bases and 3 bases respectively, with 14 bases between them. The test was conducted at deep level. Libraries were prepared by immunoSEQ multiplex PCR; TCRdb keeps only in-frame clonotypes and omits some of them. The data hold some 550,000 clones, with roughly 97% observed a single time. The V and J genes are TRBV28 and TRBJ2-7; no reliable D call. Sequences were obtained from naive CD4+ T cells sorted from blood. Indicated subset: CD45RA+ positively selected. The receptor's source is a woman under 40 in good health. The CDR3 DNA sequence: TGTGCCAGCGAACTTGGGCCGTTCTACGAGCAGTACTTC. It encodes CASELGPFYEQYF.